This TCR beta chain was observed in a study of blood T cell repertoires in COVID-19. Turning to the study itself: The study drew acute and convalescent COVID-19 samples from the United States, Italy and Spain. PBMCs, B-cell-depleted T cells, or T cells were the source of the cDNA or gDNA that made up the material.

This CDR3 has 17 residues. Germline values: CDR1 ENHRY, CDR2 SYGVKD. V lost 2 bases and J 0 bases, leaving 17 bases between the germline ends. In the original workflow: Researchers report that nucleated cell counts were estimated from reference gene primer amplification. TCRdb's table, derived via immunoSEQ multiplex PCR, lists solely in-frame clones and lacks some. V and J calls and clone size follow that table, whereas D and trimming were derived from the DNA. The table has more than 85,000 clones, less than 85% seen once. This TCR was sampled from a man at least 80 years old with acute or convalescent COVID-19. The rearrangement joins TRBV10-3 to TRBJ2-7; perhaps TRBD2 as D (6 bases). Sequenced sample: peripheral blood. This chain's CDR3 is CAISETSPSDHSYEQYF. The CDR3 region has the DNA TGTGCCATCAGTGAGACCTCCCCTAGCGACCACTCCTACGAGCAGTACTTC.